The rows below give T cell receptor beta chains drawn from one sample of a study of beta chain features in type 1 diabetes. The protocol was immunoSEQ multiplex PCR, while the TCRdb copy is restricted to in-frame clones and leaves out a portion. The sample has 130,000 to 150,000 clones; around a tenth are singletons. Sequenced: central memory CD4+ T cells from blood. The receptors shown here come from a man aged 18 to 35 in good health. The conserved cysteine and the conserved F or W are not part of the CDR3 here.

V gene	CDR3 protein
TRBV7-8	ASSSGIRAEGEPQH
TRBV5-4	ASSQGTSGGSTQY
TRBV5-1	ASSLQAGSNTGELF
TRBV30	AWSSRTSEPQH
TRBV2	ASSREAINEKLF
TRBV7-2	ASSFNLGQQETQY
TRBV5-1	ASSWQGLAGAETQY
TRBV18	ASSPEAALLGEQF
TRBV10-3	AIRDSLDNQPQH
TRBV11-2	ASSLVGDSHQPQH
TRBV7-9	ASSLRQGGYNEQF
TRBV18	ASSPRSGALETQY
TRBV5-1	ASGQSNEKLF
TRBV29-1	SERRGDSYNEQF
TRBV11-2	ASSLGTLTDTQY
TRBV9	ASSSRTSGGNEQF
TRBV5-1	ASSSYYEQY
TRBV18	ASSPTGETQY
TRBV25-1	ASRVQGSMGNTIY
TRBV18	ASSRNGQETQY
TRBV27	ASTGASTGYGYT
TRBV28	ASSLSAGGGIQY
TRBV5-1	ASSPDRGEETQY
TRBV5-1	ASSTGQLNSPLH
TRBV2	ASSDLAADTQY
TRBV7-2	ASSFLAGSYEQY
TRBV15	ATSRDIVGQPNYEQY
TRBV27	ASSSRDTQQY
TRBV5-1	ASFRGDHSYEQY
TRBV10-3	AISETDRNYGYT
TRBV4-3	ASSQVRDRGTDTQY
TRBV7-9	ASSRFASGQDEQY
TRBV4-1	ASSQGAGLSSYEQY
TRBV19	ASSRETGANNEQF
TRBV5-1	ASSLARGSGYNEQF
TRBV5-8	ASSFDRGSNTGELF
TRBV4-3	ASSRREGTVETQY
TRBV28	ASSLSGGTGELF
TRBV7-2	ASSRGFTDTQY
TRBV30	AWTSGQGARGTIY
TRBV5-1	ASSPGLGVDTQY
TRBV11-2	ASSMGLLSDTQY
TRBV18	ASSQGQLYEQY
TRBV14	ASSQKVDNSYEQY